A single TCR beta chain is shown here with its context. These data are taken from a study of T-cell reconstitution after alpha-beta-depleted transplantation in children. This CDR3 spans 12 amino acids. The ends lost 5 bases at V and 9 bases at J; junction bases unmatched: 5. Germline V gene sequence: CDR1 MNHEY, CDR2 SMNVEV (reference sequence). TCRbeta library construction was performed incorporating unique molecular identifiers. One entry per CDR3 protein, called by TCRdb with MiXCR from the PCR reads. The sample lists roughly 400,000 distinct CDR3 sequences, approximately 20% occurring once. The origin of this receptor is a human donor who donated a stem cell graft to a child with acute myeloid leukemia. J is TRBJ2-7 and V is TRBV27; TRBD1 matches 9 bases. The starting material was PBMCs from the stem cell graft donor, obtained from the stem cell graft. The CDR3 sequence: CASSLGTGPQYF. DNA for the CDR3: TGTGCCAGCAGTCTCGGGACAGGGCCGCAGTACTTC.